This entry lists 19 T cell receptor beta chains sequenced from one sample in a study of T cell repertoires in cytomegalovirus infection. From the reads, TCRdb called clonotypes with MiXCR, one entry per CDR3 protein. The sample consists of about 300,000 distinct CDR3 sequences, roughly a quarter of them appearing once. Sequences were obtained from PBMCs. These TCRs come from a human donor in good health (CMV status not recorded). Some clones in this sample may be carry-over from other donors' samples.

This clonotype came up many times. The V call is TRBV24-1, the J call TRBJ2-5, with unresolved D. V lost 3 bases and J lost 5, with 18 bases in between. The CDR3 sequence is 16 residues long. The germline CDR1 and CDR2 sequences are KGHDR and SFDVKD. The CDR3 spells CATSDLEKGLVETQYF. CDR3 nucleotides: TGTGCCACCAGTGATCTTGAGAAAGGCCTTGTGGAGACCCAGTACTTC.

The chain links TRBV29-1 to TRBJ2-5; D is uncertain. The CDR3 contains 13 residues. V was pared by 1 base and J by 1 base, with 7 bases between. From germline, CDR1 is SQVTM and CDR2 ANQGSEA. The CDR3 nucleotides are TGCAGCGTTGAAGGGATTACCCAAGAGACCCAGTACTTC. This sequence encodes CSVEGITQETQYF.

V usage is TRBV18 and J usage is TRBJ1-5, with TRBD1 as a possible D gene (6 bases). Trimming cost V 8 bases and J 5 bases, with 10 bases left between them. CDR1 is KGHSH and CDR2 is LQKENI in the germline V gene. CDR3 size: 12 residues. CDR3 bases: TGTGCCAGCCGGGACACAGATCAGCCCCAGCATTTT. This sequence encodes CASRDTDQPQHF.

The chain carries TRBV20-1 and TRBJ2-7; D is perhaps TRBD1 (5 bases). Germline V gives CDR1 DFQATT, CDR2 SNEGSKA (reference sequence). V dropped 0 bases and J dropped 0 bases, with 9 bases sitting between them. The CDR3 has 14 amino acids. CDR3 residues: CSARDRAISYEQYF. In nucleotides, the CDR3 is TGCAGTGCTAGAGACAGGGCAATCTCCTACGAGCAGTACTTC.

CDR3: CASSWASGGRTGELFF. CDR3 coding DNA: TGTGCCAGCAGTTGGGCGAGCGGGGGGCGCACCGGGGAGCTGTTTTTT. The chain is built from TRBV11-2 and TRBJ2-2; 9 bases map to TRBD2. The V segment lost 6 bases and the J segment 4 bases; nucleotides outside the gene matches: 9. The CDR3 is made up of 16 amino acids. Germline CDR1 is SGHAT and CDR2 is FQNNGV. Combining the CDR3 with reference TRBV11-2 and TRBJ2-2 gives the whole variable domain EAGVAQSPRYKIIEKRQSVAFWCNPISGHATLYWYQQILGQGPKLLIQFQNNGVVDDSQLPKDRFSAERLKGVDSTLKIQPAKLEDSAVYLCASSWASGGRTGELFFGEGSRLTVL.

There are a few counts of this clonotype. The chain joins TRBV6-2 or TRBV6-3 to TRBJ2-3; 7 bases fit TRBD2. The CDR3 runs to 16 residues. The germline gives CDR1 MNHEY, CDR2 SVGEGT. The V gene end was trimmed by 8 bases and the J gene end by 3 bases; junction bases not matched to a gene: 14. CDR3 coding DNA: TGTGCCAGCTCCCGCGGCGGGAGTGTGGGGACAGATACGCAGTATTTT. Protein: CASSRGGSVGTDTQYF.

The rearrangement uses TRBV12-3 or TRBV12-4 and TRBJ2-1; 7 bases align to TRBD1. With 5 bases clipped from V and 4 bases from J, the junction kept 11 bases outside the gene matches. This CDR3 has 16 residues. The CDR3 here is CASSTGMGQQYNEQFF. In DNA form, the CDR3 reads TGTGCCAGCAGTACAGGCATGGGACAGCAATACAATGAGCAGTTCTTC.

The V call is TRBV20-1, the J call TRBJ1-5; D gene ambiguous. Germline V gene sequence: CDR1 DFQATT, CDR2 SNEGSKA (reference sequence). The germline V and J ends were trimmed by 2 bases and 0 bases, with 11 bases remaining between them. This CDR3 comprises 15 residues. In DNA, the CDR3 is TGCAGTGCTAGACACCCGGACGGTAGCAATCAGCCCCAGCATTTT. Its protein is CSARHPDGSNQPQHF.

The chain carries TRBV20-1 and TRBJ1-5; 8 bases are a match to TRBD1. Looked up from germline, CDR1 is DFQATT and CDR2 is SNEGSKA (reference sequence). The CDR3 extends over 16 amino acids. The V segment lost 4 bases and the J segment 2 bases; nucleotides outside the gene matches: 10. The DNA of the CDR3 is TGCAGTGCTATTCCACCGCAGGGGGCTCGCAATCAGCCCCAGCATTTT. It codes for CSAIPPQGARNQPQHF.

This clonotype was detected many times. This chain links TRBV2 with TRBJ1-1; no clear D gene. Germline CDR1 and CDR2: SNHLY and FYNNEI. The length of the CDR3 is 11 residues. Deletions cut 4 bases from V and 7 bases from J, with 7 bases between. CDR3 residues: CASSVTFEAFF. As DNA, the CDR3 is TGTGCCAGCAGTGTGACATTTGAAGCTTTCTTT.

This clonotype has just a few counts. V gene TRBV28 combines with J gene TRBJ1-4, with D unresolved. Germline lookup yields CDR1 MDHEN and CDR2 SYDVKM. The CDR3 runs to 16 residues. Between the trimmed V and J ends, which lost 3 bases and 5 bases, there was a span of 16 bases. CDR3 nucleotides: TGTGCCAGCAGTTTTTCAGGATCCAGGCTAAATGAAAAACTGTTTTTT. It encodes CASSFSGSRLNEKLFF.

The sample holds many counts of this clonotype. This rearrangement joins TRBV7-6 to TRBJ1-4; maybe TRBD1 (5 bases). V dropped 5 bases and J dropped 8 bases, with 18 bases sitting between them. This CDR3 contains 15 residues. The germline gives CDR1 SGHVS, CDR2 FNYEAQ. The CDR3 nucleotides read TGTGCCAGCAGCGCCCGGAGGGGCCCGAGGGAAAAACTGTTTTTT. It specifies CASSARRGPREKLFF.

The chain combines TRBV20-1 with TRBJ1-5; D gene unclear. CDR1 DFQATT and CDR2 SNEGSKA come from the germline V gene (reference sequence). Trimming shortened V by 6 bases and J by 4 bases, and 16 bases separated the two germline ends. The length of the CDR3 is 14 residues. CDR3 DNA sequence: TGCAGTGCCCGAACGGGCCCTGTAAATCAGCCCCAGCATTTT. Its translation: CSARTGPVNQPQHF.

The sample holds a few counts of this clonotype. The V gene is TRBV20-1, the J gene TRBJ2-1; D is possibly TRBD2 (6 bases). Germline CDR1 reads DFQATT; CDR2 reads SNEGSKA (reference sequence). Trimming shortened V by 6 bases and J by 9 bases, and 24 bases separated the two germline ends. CDR3 length equals 15 residues. The CDR3 DNA reads as TGCAGTGCCTCCTTTCGGAGAAGTCAGGGAGGTGAGCAGTTCTTC. Amino acid sequence: CSASFRRSQGGEQFF.

This clonotype has just a few counts. The chain carries TRBV6-2 or TRBV6-3 and TRBJ1-5, with TRBD1 identical over 7 bases. The J segment lost 0 bases and the V segment lost 4 bases, leaving 6 bases of the junction unmatched. CDR3 length: 16 amino acids. CDR1 MNHEY and CDR2 SVGEGT come from the germline V gene. The CDR3 DNA reads as TGTGCCAGCAGTTCTAAGGGACAGTATAGCAATCAGCCCCAGCATTTT. It is translated as CASSSKGQYSNQPQHF.

Only a few counts were recorded for this clonotype. Here the CDR3 reads CASSELDSPREQYF. The DNA for the CDR3 is TGTGCCAGCAGTGAACTTGACAGTCCCCGCGAGCAGTACTTC. This chain uses TRBV25-1 with TRBJ2-7; TRBD1 might be the D (5 bases). The ends were cut back, 2 bases at V and 6 bases at J, with 14 bases in the middle. This CDR3 is 14 amino acids long. Germline values: CDR1 MGHDK, CDR2 SYGVNS.

In this sample, this clonotype turned up many times. J is TRBJ1-1 and V is TRBV7-8; 8 positions match TRBD1. V gave up 6 bases and J gave up 12 bases; unmatched junction bases: 6. The germline CDR1 and CDR2 sequences are SGHVS and FQNEAQ. The CDR3 contains 11 residues. CDR3: CASSLTGVSFF. Written as DNA, the CDR3 is TGTGCCAGCAGTTTGACAGGGGTCTCTTTCTTT. The entire variable domain, with the rest obtained from reference TRBV7-8 and TRBJ1-1, is as follows: GAGVSQSPRYKVAKRGQDVALRCDPISGHVSLFWYQQALGQGPEFLTYFQNEAQLDKSGLPSDRFFAERPEGSVSTLKIQRTQQEDSAVYLCASSLTGVSFFGQGTRLTVV.

This clonotype was seen many times. The J gene is TRBJ2-1, the V gene TRBV7-2; D is possibly TRBD1 (6 bases). CDR1 is SGHTA and CDR2 is FQGNSA in the germline V gene. Deletions cut 4 bases from V and 4 bases from J, with 8 bases between. This CDR3 has 13 amino acids. The CDR3 nucleotides are TGTGCCAGCAGCTCCGGACAGTACAATGAGCAGTTCTTC. Protein product: CASSSGQYNEQFF.

The chain carries TRBV7-8 and TRBJ1-5; D gene ambiguous. CDR3 length equals 15 residues. The V and J ends lost 4 bases and 7 bases respectively, with 17 bases between them. Germline V gene sequence: CDR1 SGHVS, CDR2 FQNEAQ. CDR3: CASSSLDYSGQPQHF. Here the CDR3 DNA reads TGTGCCAGCAGCTCCCTCGACTACTCGGGACAGCCCCAGCATTTT.